This T cell receptor beta chain was found in a study of OX40 agonist ivuxolimab in advanced cancers. Study as a whole: While on treatment, patients had intravenous ivuxolimab at 0.01 to 10 mg/kg every 2 weeks.

Whole-study results and caveats: There were, on average, more expanded clones in CD8+ T cells than in CD4+. Some of the lowest clonal expansion was seen in partial responders at 0.1-3.0 mg/kg.

This clone was found a few times. The antigen is undetermined. Profiled with immunoSEQ multiplex PCR; TCRdb holds only in-frame clones, not every one. This repertoire shows about 79,000 clones, 70% to 85% found once; its top ten account for about 4%. V shed 4 bases, J shed 6 bases, and the junction held 8 bases outside the gene matches. Germline CDR1 is KGHSH and CDR2 is LQKENI. The CDR3 runs to 14 residues. The sequence came from an adult with an advanced solid tumor such as melanoma, head and neck, liver or kidney cancer. The V and J genes are TRBV18 and TRBJ1-1; TRBD1 aligns across 7 bases. Sequences were derived from CD4+ or CD8+ T cells sorted from blood, sampled in a trial of the OX40 agonist ivuxolimab. CDR3 residues: CASSQQTGTAEAFF. The CDR3 DNA sequence: TGTGCCAGCTCACAGCAAACCGGGACAGCTGAAGCTTTCTTT.